This T cell receptor beta chain was captured by sequencing in a study of blood T cell repertoires in COVID-19. Only one count was recorded for this clone. Produced via immunoSEQ multiplex PCR; TCRdb's table is partial and in-frame only. The sample lists about 99,000 clones; around 90% were seen once. Material for sequencing was peripheral blood. The sequence came from a human donor in a cohort sampled during active COVID-19.

The CDR3 coding sequence is TGTGCCAGCAGCCACAACCCCGGGACAGGGCGCACTGAAGCTTTCTTT. Amino acids: CASSHNPGTGRTEAFF. This chain joins TRBV4-2 and TRBJ1-1; 9 nucleotides align to TRBD1. The germline gives CDR1 LGHNA, CDR2 YNFKEQ. The CDR3 covers 16 residues. The trim removed 3 bases at V and 4 bases at J, leaving 9 bases unmatched.